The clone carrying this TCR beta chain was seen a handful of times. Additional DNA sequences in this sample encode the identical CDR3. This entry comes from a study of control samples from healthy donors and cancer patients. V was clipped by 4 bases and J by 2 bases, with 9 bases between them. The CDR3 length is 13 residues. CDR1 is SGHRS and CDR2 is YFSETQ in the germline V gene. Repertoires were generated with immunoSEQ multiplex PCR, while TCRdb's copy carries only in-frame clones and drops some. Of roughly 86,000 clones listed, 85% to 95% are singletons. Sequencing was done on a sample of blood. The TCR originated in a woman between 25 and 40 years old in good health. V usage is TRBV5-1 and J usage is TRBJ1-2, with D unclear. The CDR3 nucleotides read TGCGCCAGCAGCCAAGACGGAAACTATGGCTACACCTTC. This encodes CASSQDGNYGYTF.